A selection of T cell receptor beta chains follows, all from one sample in a study of long-term antiretroviral therapy in people with HIV. The assay was immunoSEQ multiplex PCR, and TCRdb's table has in-frame clones only and misses some. The sample holds some 25,000 clones, around 80% seen once. The material was unsorted PBMCs, obtained 3 years after starting antiretroviral therapy. The origin of the receptors is a man between 18 and 29 years old with HIV. Each CDR3 is given with its conserved first and last residue. The D gene is left open where the match is weak. Only some rows state a clone size, as once, few, many or a class for expanded clones.

TRBD2	TRBV5-5	NA	TRBJ2-1	CASGLRGTSTYNEQFF	TGTGCCAGCGGACTACGCGGGACTAGCACCTACAATGAGCAGTTCTTC
NA	TRBV10-3	few	TRBJ1-6	CAISESRGRGANSPLHF	TGTGCCATCAGTGAGTCAAGGGGGAGAGGGGCAAATTCACCCCTCCACTTT
NA	TRBV19	NA	TRBJ2-7	CASSIEDPYEQYF	TGTGCCAGTAGTATTGAGGACCCCTACGAGCAGTACTTC
NA	TRBV6-5	NA	TRBJ1-2	CASSYSTFYGYTF	TGTGCCAGCAGTTACTCGACATTCTATGGCTACACCTTC
NA	TRBV10-3	NA	TRBJ1-3	CAISPGSGNTIYF	TGTGCCATCTCCCCGGGCTCTGGAAACACCATATATTTT
TRBD1	TRBV5-1	NA	TRBJ1-4	CASSLERGTGDEKLFF	TGCGCCAGCAGCTTGGAGAGGGGGACAGGGGACGAAAAACTGTTTTTT
NA	TRBV6-1	NA	TRBJ2-5	CASSGGSTVQETQYF	TGTGCCAGCAGTGGGGGTTCAACAGTTCAAGAGACCCAGTACTTC
NA	TRBV2	NA	TRBJ1-5	CASTRGGGNQPQHF	TGTGCCAGCACTAGGGGCGGGGGGAATCAGCCCCAGCATTTT
TRBD1	TRBV29-1	NA	TRBJ2-1	CSTGQGSNEQFF	TGCAGCACCGGACAGGGTAGCAATGAGCAGTTCTTC
TRBD1	TRBV6-1	NA	TRBJ2-3	CASSGTGGADTQYF	TGTGCCAGCAGTGGGACAGGGGGCGCAGATACGCAGTATTTT
NA	TRBV6-5	NA	TRBJ1-1	CASSYSRQRNTEAFF	TGTGCCAGCAGTTACTCGAGGCAGAGGAACACTGAAGCTTTCTTT
NA	TRBV6-5	NA	TRBJ1-5	CASGILMNQPQHF	TGTGCCAGCGGCATTCTAATGAATCAGCCCCAGCATTTT
NA	TRBV5-6	NA	TRBJ2-2	CASRDVGGMGTDTGELFF	TGTGCCAGCAGGGACGTGGGGGGAATGGGGACCGACACCGGGGAGCTGTTTTTT
NA	TRBV10-2	NA	TRBJ1-2	CASSGNLVPYGYTF	TGCGCCAGCAGTGGCAATCTAGTCCCCTATGGCTACACCTTC
NA	TRBV10-3	NA	TRBJ1-3	CAIGEGSLSGNTIYF	TGTGCCATAGGGGAGGGCTCCCTCTCTGGAAACACCATATATTTT
NA	TRBV7-2	NA	TRBJ2-2	CASSRQRNTGELFF	TGTGCCAGCAGCAGACAGAGAAACACCGGGGAGCTGTTTTTT
NA	TRBV7-6	NA	TRBJ2-2	CASSLNRANTGELFF	TGTGCCAGCAGCTTAAACAGGGCTAACACCGGGGAGCTGTTTTTT
NA	TRBV19	NA	TRBJ2-5	CASSTARQETQYF	TGTGCCAGTAGCACGGCGAGGCAAGAGACCCAGTACTTC
NA	TRBV11-2	NA	TRBJ1-1	CASSFELNTEAFF	TGTGCCAGCAGCTTCGAGTTGAACACTGAAGCTTTCTTT
NA	TRBV2	NA	TRBJ2-2	CASKGFNTGELFF	TGTGCCAGCAAGGGGTTTAACACCGGGGAGCTGTTTTTT
TRBD2	TRBV9	NA	TRBJ2-3	CASSVALAATDTQYF	TGTGCCAGCAGCGTAGCACTAGCGGCCACAGATACGCAGTATTTT
NA	TRBV5-1	NA	TRBJ1-5	CASSLTGLYNQPQHF	TGCGCCAGCAGCTTAACAGGGCTCTACAATCAGCCCCAGCATTTT
NA	TRBV18	NA	TRBJ1-3	CASSPPPGNTIYF	TGTGCCAGCTCACCCCCTCCTGGAAACACCATATATTTT
NA	TRBV6-5	NA	TRBJ1-6	CASSSQDSPLHF	TGTGCCAGCAGTTCTCAGGATTCACCCCTCCACTTT
TRBD1	TRBV4-1	NA	TRBJ2-1	CASSQAPGTGYNEQFF	TGCGCCAGCAGCCAAGCTCCCGGGACAGGGTACAATGAGCAGTTCTTC
NA	TRBV6-5	NA	TRBJ1-1	CASSYNRAQNTEAFF	TGTGCCAGCAGTTACAATAGGGCACAAAACACTGAAGCTTTCTTT
NA	TRBV6-5	NA	TRBJ2-4	CASRRGTDIQYF	TGTGCCAGCCGAAGGGGTACAGACATTCAGTACTTC
NA	TRBV28	NA	TRBJ1-6	CASSLGGRSSYNSPLHF	TGTGCCAGCAGTCTCGGCGGGAGGAGCTCCTATAATTCACCCCTCCACTTT
NA	TRBV9	few	TRBJ1-2	CASSPLVIGYTF	TGTGCCAGCAGCCCCCTGGTTATCGGCTACACCTTC
NA	TRBV27	NA	TRBJ1-1	CASSLSLYTTANTEAFF	TGTGCCAGCAGTTTATCCCTCTACACGACAGCGAACACTGAAGCTTTCTTT
TRBD1	TRBV28	few	TRBJ1-3	CASKRGPGNTIYF	TGTGCCAGCAAAAGGGGGCCCGGAAACACCATATATTTT
NA	TRBV6-5	NA	TRBJ2-5	CASSYSMRDLQTQYF	TGTGCCAGCAGTTACTCGATGAGAGACCTACAGACCCAGTACTTC
NA	TRBV2	NA	TRBJ2-1	CASSESFRNEQFF	TGTGCCAGCAGTGAAAGTTTCCGCAATGAGCAGTTCTTC
NA	TRBV30	NA	TRBJ2-7	CAWSVGPGSYEQYF	TGTGCCTGGAGTGTAGGGCCAGGGTCCTACGAGCAGTACTTC
NA	TRBV6-6	once	TRBJ2-4	CASSYSEGVAKNIQYF	TGTGCCAGCAGTTACTCAGAGGGGGTAGCCAAAAACATTCAGTACTTC
NA	TRBV4-1	few	TRBJ1-2	CASSQVQGSSHNYGYTF	TGCGCCAGCAGCCAAGTCCAGGGGTCAAGTCACAACTATGGCTACACCTTC
TRBD1	TRBV6-1	few	TRBJ1-5	CASSASGTGGQPQHF	TGTGCCAGCAGTGCGTCCGGGACAGGGGGTCAGCCCCAGCATTTT
NA	TRBV7-9	NA	TRBJ2-5	CASSESAGGIGETQYF	TGTGCCAGCAGTGAATCGGCAGGCGGTATAGGAGAGACCCAGTACTTC
NA	TRBV5-6	NA	TRBJ1-1	CASSAGGTGAFF	TGTGCCAGCAGCGCCGGGGGTACTGGAGCTTTCTTT
NA	TRBV6-1	NA	TRBJ2-6	CASSEARGRAWGANVLTF	TGTGCCAGCAGTGAAGCAAGGGGCAGGGCTTGGGGGGCCAACGTCCTGACTTTC
NA	TRBV19	NA	TRBJ2-6	CASTWGIESGANVLTF	TGTGCCAGTACCTGGGGGATCGAGTCTGGGGCCAACGTCCTGACTTTC
TRBD2	TRBV5-4	NA	TRBJ2-7	CASGLGGGYEQYF	TGTGCCAGCGGGCTCGGCGGGGGCTACGAGCAGTACTTC
TRBD1	TRBV7-2	NA	TRBJ1-4	CASSLTGQGGEKLFF	TGTGCCAGCAGCCTAACGGGACAGGGAGGAGAAAAACTGTTTTTT